These T cell receptor beta chains were read from a single sample in a study of cytomegalovirus exposure and HLA in healthy donors. Some clones are missing from TCRdb's copy, which holds only in-frame ones; the method was immunoSEQ multiplex PCR. The sample lists approximately 100,000 clones, under 85% occurring once. The sample comprised PBMCs. These receptors all come from a middle-aged woman in good health and CMV-seronegative. Each CDR3 is given with its conserved first and last residue. A D gene is named only where the DNA matches it firmly. Clone sizes are given selectively: once, few, many, or a class where the clone is expanded.

V: TRBV30
J: TRBJ2-5
D: TRBD1
size: few
DNA: TGTGCCTGGGGTACAGGGGGCTCTCAGACCCAGTACTTC
CDR3: CAWGTGGSQTQYF

V: TRBV2
J: TRBJ2-7
D: NA
size: NA
DNA: TGTGCCAGCAGTGAATTCAGGGGATACGAGCAGTACTTC
CDR3: CASSEFRGYEQYF

V: TRBV9
J: TRBJ1-6
D: NA
size: NA
DNA: TGTGCCAGCAGCGTTACGGACAGCTATAATTCACCCCTCCACTTT
CDR3: CASSVTDSYNSPLHF

V: TRBV7-3
J: TRBJ2-1
D: NA
size: NA
DNA: TGTGCCAGCAGTGATCTTGGCTCTACGGACATCTACAATGAGCAGTTCTTC
CDR3: CASSDLGSTDIYNEQFF

V: TRBV30
J: TRBJ2-3
D: NA
size: NA
DNA: TGTGCCTGGAGTGTACGCCAGGGCATCACAGATACGCAGTATTTT
CDR3: CAWSVRQGITDTQYF

V: TRBV7-2
J: TRBJ2-1
D: NA
size: NA
DNA: TGTGCCAGCAGCTTCTTCTCCTACAATGAGCAGTTCTTC
CDR3: CASSFFSYNEQFF

V: TRBV7-9
J: TRBJ2-7
D: TRBD1
size: NA
DNA: TGTTCCAGCAGCTCGAGGACAGGGGGCTACGAGCAGTACTTC
CDR3: CSSSSRTGGYEQYF

V: TRBV7-9
J: TRBJ1-5
D: NA
size: NA
DNA: TGTTCCAGCAGCTTAGATCAGGGAACACCTCAGCCCCAGCATTTT
CDR3: CSSSLDQGTPQPQHF

V: TRBV7-9
J: TRBJ2-3
D: NA
size: NA
DNA: TGTGCCAGCGGCCCACGGGACATCAATACGCAGTATTTT
CDR3: CASGPRDINTQYF

V: TRBV27
J: TRBJ2-7
D: NA
size: NA
DNA: TGTGCCAGCAGTTTATCGATTGACTGGAACTACGAGCAGTACTTC
CDR3: CASSLSIDWNYEQYF

V: TRBV2
J: TRBJ2-2
D: TRBD1
size: NA
DNA: TGTGCCAGCAGCGCGGGACAGGGAAACACCGGGGAGCTGTTTTTT
CDR3: CASSAGQGNTGELFF

V: TRBV19
J: TRBJ1-1
D: TRBD1
size: NA
DNA: TGTGCCAGTAGTATGATTGGGACAGGGGGTGGCACTGAAGCTTTCTTT
CDR3: CASSMIGTGGGTEAFF

V: TRBV10-3
J: TRBJ2-7
D: TRBD2
size: once
DNA: TGTGCCATCAAACTAACTAGCGGGAACTACGAGCAGTACTTC
CDR3: CAIKLTSGNYEQYF

V: TRBV25-1
J: TRBJ1-1
D: NA
size: NA
DNA: TGTGCCAGCCGGGGGGGTCAGGAAGCTTTCTTT
CDR3: CASRGGQEAFF

V: TRBV7-9
J: TRBJ2-7
D: TRBD1
size: NA
DNA: TGTGCCAGCAGCCCCCGGACAGGGGGCTACTTAGGGGACGAGCAGTACTTC
CDR3: CASSPRTGGYLGDEQYF

V: TRBV6-1
J: TRBJ1-5
D: NA
size: NA
DNA: TGTGCCAGCAGGCAGGGATTTCATCAGCCCCAGCATTTT
CDR3: CASRQGFHQPQHF

V: TRBV6-6
J: TRBJ1-2
D: NA
size: NA
DNA: TGTGCCAGCAGATCCGACAGAGGCTACACCTTC
CDR3: CASRSDRGYTF

V: TRBV5-1
J: TRBJ2-7
D: NA
size: NA
DNA: TGCGCCAGCAGCTTGTTCCAGGGGCCGGGCCGGTGGGAGCAGTACTTC
CDR3: CASSLFQGPGRWEQYF

V: TRBV19
J: TRBJ1-5
D: TRBD1
size: NA
DNA: TGTGCCACAGACAGGGTGGGATCCTTTAGCAATCAGCCCCAGCATTTT
CDR3: CATDRVGSFSNQPQHF

V: TRBV30
J: TRBJ1-2
D: NA
size: once
DNA: TGTGCCTGGAGTTATCAGGGGAACTATGGCTACACCTTC
CDR3: CAWSYQGNYGYTF

V: TRBV2
J: TRBJ1-2
D: NA
size: few
DNA: TGTGCCAGCAGGGGAGAAGTCAGGGGCGCTTACTATGGCTACACCTTC
CDR3: CASRGEVRGAYYGYTF

V: TRBV30
J: TRBJ2-1
D: NA
size: NA
DNA: TGTGCCTGGAGCTGGAGCAGGGGAAGAGACGAGCAGTTCTTC
CDR3: CAWSWSRGRDEQFF

V: TRBV7-8
J: TRBJ1-5
D: NA
size: few
DNA: TGTGCCAGCAGCCGGGGTACTCAGCCCCAGCATTTT
CDR3: CASSRGTQPQHF

V: TRBV28
J: TRBJ2-3
D: NA
size: few
DNA: TGTGCCAGCAGTTTAGGGACAAGCAGCTTCTCTAGCACAGATACGCAGTATTTT
CDR3: CASSLGTSSFSSTDTQYF

V: TRBV7-3
J: TRBJ2-2
D: TRBD2
size: few
DNA: TGTGCCAGCAGCGCACTAGCGGGATCCACCGGGGAGCTGTTTTTT
CDR3: CASSALAGSTGELFF

V: TRBV19
J: TRBJ1-5
D: NA
size: few
DNA: TGTGCAACAGGGCATAGCAATCAGCCCCAGCATTTT
CDR3: CATGHSNQPQHF

V: TRBV7-8
J: TRBJ2-1
D: NA
size: few
DNA: TGTGCCAGCAGCTTAAGAGGCCGGAACAATGAGCAGTTCTTC
CDR3: CASSLRGRNNEQFF

V: TRBV28
J: TRBJ2-3
D: NA
size: NA
DNA: TGTGCCAGCAGTTTAGGCGAGGGGGTCTCAGATACGCAGTATTTT
CDR3: CASSLGEGVSDTQYF

V: TRBV11-2
J: TRBJ2-1
D: NA
size: NA
DNA: TGTGCCAGCAGCTTCGTATGGACATACTCCTACAATGAGCAGTTCTTC
CDR3: CASSFVWTYSYNEQFF

V: TRBV7-8
J: TRBJ2-7
D: NA
size: NA
DNA: TGTGCCAGCAGCTCCCAGGACACCCTCCACTACGAGCAGTACTTC
CDR3: CASSSQDTLHYEQYF

V: TRBV19
J: TRBJ2-1
D: NA
size: NA
DNA: TGTGCCAGTAGTATAGGACGAGGTGTTGGGTACAATGAGCAGTTCTTC
CDR3: CASSIGRGVGYNEQFF

V: TRBV10-3
J: TRBJ2-1
D: TRBD1
size: NA
DNA: TGTGCCATCAGTGAGGGACAGGGGTACGAGCAGTTCTTC
CDR3: CAISEGQGYEQFF

V: TRBV7-9
J: TRBJ2-3
D: TRBD2
size: NA
DNA: TGTGCCAGCAGCCCCCCCGGGAGGGGTCGAACAGATACGCAGTATTTT
CDR3: CASSPPGRGRTDTQYF

V: TRBV6-5
J: TRBJ2-7
D: NA
size: once
DNA: TGTGCCAGCAGTTGGCGGGAATCCTACGAGCAGTACTTC
CDR3: CASSWRESYEQYF

V: TRBV19
J: TRBJ2-6
D: TRBD1
size: NA
DNA: TGTGCCAGTAGTATAGATGAGACAGGGATTCAACCTGGGGCCAACGTCCTGACTTTC
CDR3: CASSIDETGIQPGANVLTF

V: TRBV5-1
J: TRBJ2-7
D: NA
size: NA
DNA: TGCGCCAGCAGCTTGGACAGTTTCTCCTACGAGCAGTACTTC
CDR3: CASSLDSFSYEQYF

V: TRBV5-5
J: TRBJ2-7
D: NA
size: NA
DNA: TGTGCCAGCAGCTACGGAGCCTCGACGTACGAGCAGTACTTC
CDR3: CASSYGASTYEQYF

V: TRBV28
J: TRBJ2-7
D: NA
size: NA
DNA: TGTGCCAGCCAGGGGGGTTACGAGCAGTACTTC
CDR3: CASQGGYEQYF

V: TRBV7-2
J: TRBJ2-1
D: TRBD2
size: once
DNA: TGTGCCAGCAGCTTAGTAGGACTAGCTCACAATGAGCAGTTCTTC
CDR3: CASSLVGLAHNEQFF

V: TRBV30
J: TRBJ1-5
D: NA
size: NA
DNA: TGTGCCTGGAGTCTGAGTGTCGGTCAGCCCCAGCATTTT
CDR3: CAWSLSVGQPQHF

V: TRBV6-6
J: TRBJ2-7
D: NA
size: NA
DNA: TGTGCCAGCAGGGACAGTACAACCTACGAGCAGTACTTC
CDR3: CASRDSTTYEQYF